This paragraph reports one TCR beta chain. Its binding antigen is unknown. Per-nucleotide qualities are absent, and no much larger clonotype sits a single base away. After removal of 4 bases from V and 3 bases from J, the junction retains 9 bases not matched to a gene. For CDR1 and CDR2, the germline V gene (reference sequence) lists LNHDA and SQIVND. The CDR3 covers 15 residues, taking in both the cysteine and the phenylalanine. The retained sequence is limited to the CDR3, 45 bases, with the frame set at the first base. The data were obtained in a study of shared clonotypes between healthy human individuals (TCRdb year 2020). With regard to the full study: The cohort comprised a couple of women and a few men aged 18 to 49 years. Per donor, three plates each were used for CD4 naive and CD4 memory, two for CD8 naive, and one for CD8 memory. The study deeply sequenced blood TCR repertoires of five healthy adults to estimate repertoire size and the extent of clonotype sharing between individuals. To increase sequencing depth and limit assay-specific biases, TCR repertoire library preparation and sequencing were carried out by different laboratories using diverse techniques. Per donor, leukapheresis produced somewhere between about 0.9 and 9.5 billion PBMCs.

Results and caveats for the whole study, not just this receptor: Rarefaction of sorted-subset datasets indicated incomplete sequencing despite the large sequencing depth. Sampling was limited to blood, and TCR repertoires in tissue likely differ from TCR repertoires in blood. Compared with non-shared clonotypes, clonotypes shared by all four sorted-subset donors had higher generation probabilities. Naive subsets generally had larger estimated clonotype richness than memory subsets did. Across a handful of donors, approximately 5% of naive CD4, roughly 3.5% of naive CD8, about 2.3% of memory CD4, and 0.4% of memory CD8 clonotypes were shared. Pairwise subsampling indicated that sequencing depth was expected to affect the degree of clonotype sharing among donors. The small number of donors limited the genetic and exposure-history diversity represented.

The donors were healthy, HIV-negative adults with no recently reported acute infections or vaccinations. Every donor was a Caucasian adult residing in Nashville, Tennessee, USA. CD4+ T cells were enriched through magnetic negative selection, after which naive cells were positively selected on CD45RA and the remaining negative fraction served as the memory subset. After blood collection by leukapheresis, PBMCs were isolated using Ficoll-Histopaque density gradient centrifugation and then cryopreserved in the vapor phase of liquid nitrogen. Purity and quantity of every magnetically sorted T cell population were checked by analytical flow cytometry. Genomic DNA was isolated from each sorted fraction and quantified by UV absorbance on a Nanodrop 2000c. Using the deep immunoSEQ assay, TCR CDR3 regions were amplified from genomic DNA by multiplex PCR. Extracted genomic DNA from each cell subset was distributed evenly across all wells of several immunoSEQ 96-well plates, and each plate was treated as a replicate. For sorted subsets, approximately 0.2 ug of genomic DNA, equivalent to 25,000 to 30,000 T cell genomes, went into each replicate PCR. Purified libraries were measured with a Qubit 3.0 fluorometer, size-checked on a Bioanalyzer 2100, and measured again with the KAPA Library Quantification kit. A separate single-read 150-cycle Illumina NextSeq 550 flow cell was used to sequence each immunoSEQ 96-well plate. On the study's bioinformatics: Because the immunoSEQ output held only junctional sequences and lacked quality scores, the filtering could not match the filtering applied to full-length reads. Sequences were annotated with PyIR, a Python wrapper for IgBLAST v1.9, and V/J genes and CDR3 were assigned using IMGT germline references. Reads were filtered out if the reads had weak V/J assignments (E-value above 1e-6), no CDR3, stop codons, out-of-frame junctions, or ambiguous translated residues. V3J clonotypes were defined as sequences sharing the same inferred V gene, J gene, and CDR3 amino acid sequence. To compute the percentage overlap between repertoires, the number of shared unique clonotypes was divided by the size of the smaller repertoire. Richness of each repertoire was evaluated using RTK rarefaction, the Chao1 estimator, and Recon v2.1 estimates of unobserved clonotypes. Generation probabilities were computed with OLGA for all TCRbeta clonotypes obtained by the gDNA method from four donors. TCRdb took this table from immuneACCESS and kept in-frame rearrangements with V and J called. Such tables lack part of the clones; where checked against another copy, unresolved V genes explain under half of the gap, and the rest is unexplained. That table furnishes V, J and clone size, whereas the DNA furnished D and trimming. In all, the sample holds about 670,000 clones, and 72% of those were seen once. Of the sample, 1.8% falls within the top ten clones.

The sequenced sample was memory CD4+ T cells sorted from blood. The cell subset or site label of this sample denotes: CD45RA-negative fraction. The clonotype originates from a young woman in good health. The V and J genes are TRBV19 and TRBJ2-7, with 7 junctional bases fitting TRBD1. The CDR3 region: CASSTQTGNVYEQYF. The DNA sequence is TGTGCCAGTAGTACCCAGACAGGGAACGTCTACGAGCAGTACTTC.